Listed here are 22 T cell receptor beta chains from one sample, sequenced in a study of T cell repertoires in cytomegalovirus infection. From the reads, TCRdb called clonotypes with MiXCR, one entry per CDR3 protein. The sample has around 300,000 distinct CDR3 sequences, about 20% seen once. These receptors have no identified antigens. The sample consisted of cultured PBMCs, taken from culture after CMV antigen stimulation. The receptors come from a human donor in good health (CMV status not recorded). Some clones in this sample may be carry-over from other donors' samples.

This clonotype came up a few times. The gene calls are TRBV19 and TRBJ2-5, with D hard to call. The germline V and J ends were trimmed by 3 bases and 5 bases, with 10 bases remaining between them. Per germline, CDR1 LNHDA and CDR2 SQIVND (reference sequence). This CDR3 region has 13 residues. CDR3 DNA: TGTGCCAGTAGTATTCAGGTGGGGGAGACCCAGTACTTC. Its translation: CASSIQVGETQYF.

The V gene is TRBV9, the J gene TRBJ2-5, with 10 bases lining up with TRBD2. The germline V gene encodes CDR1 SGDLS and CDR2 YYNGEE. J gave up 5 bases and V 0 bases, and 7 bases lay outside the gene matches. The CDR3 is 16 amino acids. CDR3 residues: CASSVGSGRYGETQYF. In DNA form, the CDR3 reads TGTGCCAGCAGCGTAGGTAGCGGGAGGTATGGTGAGACCCAGTACTTC.

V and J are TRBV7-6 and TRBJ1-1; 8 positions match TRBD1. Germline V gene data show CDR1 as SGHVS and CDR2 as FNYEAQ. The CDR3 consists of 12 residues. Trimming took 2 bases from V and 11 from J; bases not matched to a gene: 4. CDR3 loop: CASSLRQGSAFF. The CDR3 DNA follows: TGTGCCAGCAGCTTACGACAGGGGAGCGCTTTCTTT.

The CDR3, as DNA: TGTGCCAGCAGCCGAAGGGTTAATGAATATGGCTACACCTTC. Its protein product is CASSRRVNEYGYTF. The chain uses TRBV12-3 or TRBV12-4 and TRBJ1-2; D is unresolved. Between the trimmed V and J ends, which lost 6 bases and 5 bases, there was a span of 16 bases. The CDR3 extends over 14 amino acids.

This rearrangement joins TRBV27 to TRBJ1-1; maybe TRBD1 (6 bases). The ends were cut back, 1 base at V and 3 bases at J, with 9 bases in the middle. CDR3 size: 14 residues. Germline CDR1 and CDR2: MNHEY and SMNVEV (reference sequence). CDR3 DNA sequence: TGTGCCAGCAGTTTATGGGCAGGGGACACTGAAGCTTTCTTT. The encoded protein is CASSLWAGDTEAFF.

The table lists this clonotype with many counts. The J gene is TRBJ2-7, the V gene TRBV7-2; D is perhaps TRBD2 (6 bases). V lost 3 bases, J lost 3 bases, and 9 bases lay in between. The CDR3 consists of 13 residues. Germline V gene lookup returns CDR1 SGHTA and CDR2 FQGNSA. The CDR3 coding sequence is TGTGCCAGCAGCTTCACGGGAGACTACGAGCAGTACTTC. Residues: CASSFTGDYEQYF.

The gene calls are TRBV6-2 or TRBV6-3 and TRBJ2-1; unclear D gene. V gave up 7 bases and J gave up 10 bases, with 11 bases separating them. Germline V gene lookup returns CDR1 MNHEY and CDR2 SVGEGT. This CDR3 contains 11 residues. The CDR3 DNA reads TGTGCCAGCACCGAAAGCGAGGAGCAGTTCTTC. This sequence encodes CASTESEEQFF.

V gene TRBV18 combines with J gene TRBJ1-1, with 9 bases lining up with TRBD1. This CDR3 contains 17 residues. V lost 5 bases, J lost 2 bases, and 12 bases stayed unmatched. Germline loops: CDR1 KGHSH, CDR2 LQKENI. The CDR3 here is CASSGQGIGILNTEAFF. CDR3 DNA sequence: TGTGCCAGCTCAGGACAGGGGATCGGTATTCTAAACACTGAAGCTTTCTTT.

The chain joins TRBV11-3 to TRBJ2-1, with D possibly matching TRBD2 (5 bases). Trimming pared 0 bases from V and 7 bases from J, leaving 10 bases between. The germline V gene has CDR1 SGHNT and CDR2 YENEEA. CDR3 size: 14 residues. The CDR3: CASSLDSGFNEQFF. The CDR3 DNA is TGTGCCAGCAGCTTAGATTCGGGATTTAATGAGCAGTTCTTC.

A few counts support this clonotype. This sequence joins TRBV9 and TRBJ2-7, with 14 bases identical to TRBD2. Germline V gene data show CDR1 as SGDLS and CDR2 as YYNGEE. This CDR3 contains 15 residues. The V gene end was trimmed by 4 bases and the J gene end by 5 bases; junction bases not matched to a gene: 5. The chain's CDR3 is CASSKTGLAGDEQYF. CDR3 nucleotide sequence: TGTGCCAGCAGCAAAACGGGACTAGCGGGGGACGAGCAGTACTTC.

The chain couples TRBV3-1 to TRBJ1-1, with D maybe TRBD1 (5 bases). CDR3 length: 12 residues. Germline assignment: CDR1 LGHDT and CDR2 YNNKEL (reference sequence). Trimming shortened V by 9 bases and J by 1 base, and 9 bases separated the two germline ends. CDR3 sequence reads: CASQGTNTEAFF. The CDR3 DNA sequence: TGTGCCAGTCAGGGCACGAACACTGAAGCTTTCTTT.

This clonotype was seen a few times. In nucleotides, the CDR3 is TGCAGTGCTAGAGAAGCAGGGCCGGGGAAAAAAGCTTTCTTT. Protein: CSAREAGPGKKAFF. The chain is built from TRBV20-1 and TRBJ1-1; TRBD1 is a possible D gene (5 bases). The germline gives CDR1 DFQATT, CDR2 SNEGSKA (reference sequence). The V end lost 0 bases, the J end lost 9 bases, and 17 bases lay between the germline ends. There are 14 residues in the CDR3.

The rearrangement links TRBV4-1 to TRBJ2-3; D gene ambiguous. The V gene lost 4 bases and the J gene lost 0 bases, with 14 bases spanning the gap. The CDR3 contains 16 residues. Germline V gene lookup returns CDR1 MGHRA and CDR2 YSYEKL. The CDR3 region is CASSPNDGASTDTQYF. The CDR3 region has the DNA TGCGCCAGCAGCCCAAACGACGGCGCTAGCACAGATACGCAGTATTTT.

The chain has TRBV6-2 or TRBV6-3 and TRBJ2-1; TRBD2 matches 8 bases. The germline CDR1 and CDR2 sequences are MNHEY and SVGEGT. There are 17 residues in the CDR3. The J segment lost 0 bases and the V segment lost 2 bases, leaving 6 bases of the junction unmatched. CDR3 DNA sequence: TGTGCCAGCAGTTACACTAGCGGAAGGAGCTCCTACAATGAGCAGTTCTTC. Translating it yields CASSYTSGRSSYNEQFF.

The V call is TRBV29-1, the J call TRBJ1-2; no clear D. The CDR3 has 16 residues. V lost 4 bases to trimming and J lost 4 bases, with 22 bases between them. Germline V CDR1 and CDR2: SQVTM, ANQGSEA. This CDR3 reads CSVVLRSGREFYGYTF. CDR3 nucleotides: TGCAGCGTTGTTCTTAGATCCGGCAGAGAGTTCTATGGCTACACCTTC.

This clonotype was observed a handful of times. The CDR3: CASSPRLAAQQADEQYF. CDR3 nucleotides: TGTGCCAGCAGCCCGAGACTAGCGGCCCAGCAAGCGGACGAGCAGTACTTC. This sequence joins TRBV4-2 and TRBJ2-7; 9 bases match TRBD2. The V gene end was trimmed by 4 bases and the J gene end by 5 bases; junction bases not matched to a gene: 15. This CDR3 comprises 17 residues. Per germline, CDR1 LGHNA and CDR2 YNFKEQ.

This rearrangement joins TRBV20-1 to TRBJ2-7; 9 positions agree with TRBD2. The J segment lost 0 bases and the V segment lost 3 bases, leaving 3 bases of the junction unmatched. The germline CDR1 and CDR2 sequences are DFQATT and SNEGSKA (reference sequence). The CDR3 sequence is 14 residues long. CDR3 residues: CSASFSGGSYEQYF. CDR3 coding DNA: TGCAGTGCTAGTTTTAGCGGGGGCTCCTACGAGCAGTACTTC.

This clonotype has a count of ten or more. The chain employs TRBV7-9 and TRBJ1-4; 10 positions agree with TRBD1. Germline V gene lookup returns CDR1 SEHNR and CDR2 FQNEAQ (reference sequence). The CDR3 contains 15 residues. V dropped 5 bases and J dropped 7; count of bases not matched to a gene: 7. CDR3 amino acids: CASSARTGGGEKLFF. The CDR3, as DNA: TGTGCCAGCAGCGCCCGGACAGGGGGGGGTGAAAAACTGTTTTTT. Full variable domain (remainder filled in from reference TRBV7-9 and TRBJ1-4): DTGVSQNPRHKITKRGQNVTFRCDPISEHNRLYWYRQTLGQGPEFLTYFQNEAQLEKSRLLSDRFSAERPKGSFSTLEIQRTEQGDSAMYLCASSARTGGGEKLFFGSGTQLSVL.

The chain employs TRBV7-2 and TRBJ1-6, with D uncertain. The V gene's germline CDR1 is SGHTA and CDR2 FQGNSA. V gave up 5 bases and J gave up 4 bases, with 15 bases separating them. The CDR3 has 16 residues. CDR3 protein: CASSPQEGDYNSPLHF. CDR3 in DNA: TGTGCCAGCAGCCCTCAGGAGGGTGATTATAATTCACCCCTCCACTTT.

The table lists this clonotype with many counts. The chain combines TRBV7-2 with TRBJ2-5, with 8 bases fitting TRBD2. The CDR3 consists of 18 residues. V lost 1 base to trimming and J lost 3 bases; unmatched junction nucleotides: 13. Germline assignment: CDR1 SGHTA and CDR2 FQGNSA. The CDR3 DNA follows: TGTGCCAGCAGCTTAGATGGGGCTAGCGGGTTGGGAGAAGAGACCCAGTACTTC. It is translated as CASSLDGASGLGEETQYF.

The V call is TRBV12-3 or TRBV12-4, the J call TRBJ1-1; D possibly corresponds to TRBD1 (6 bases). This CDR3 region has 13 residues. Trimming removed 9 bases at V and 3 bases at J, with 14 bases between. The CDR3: CASLIGGYTEAFF. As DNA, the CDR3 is TGTGCCAGTTTAATAGGGGGGTACACTGAAGCTTTCTTT.

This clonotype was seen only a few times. The CDR3 region has the DNA TGTGCCAGCAGTTTCGGGCAGGGGGCAACTGAAGCTTTCTTT. This sequence encodes CASSFGQGATEAFF. V and J are TRBV12-3 or TRBV12-4 and TRBJ1-1, with 8 bases lining up with TRBD1. The CDR3 sequence is 14 residues long. The V and J ends lost 3 bases and 5 bases, in that order; junction bases with no gene match: 5.